These 24 T cell receptor beta chains came from one sample sequenced in a study of T cells in Graves' hyperthyroidism and ophthalmopathy (dated by TCRdb to the late 2010s). Receptors were amplified or captured by multiplex PCR. The data were produced on an Illumina HiSeq 2000. TCR beta CDR3 regions were amplified from RNA transcripts. The TCR CDR3 was subjected to a first round of RT-PCR using the HTBI primer set and the Qiagen OneStep RT-PCR kit. TCRdb redid the processing of the public reads, applying fastp at Q25 and MiXCR, and retained in-frame beta chains. Each entry merges the rows of one CDR3 protein and shows their most common DNA and genes. For this sample the table gives around 500,000 distinct CDR3 sequences, of which approximately 14% were detected only once. The ten largest account for around 17% of the sample. The sequenced sample consisted of blood. These receptors came from a young woman with Graves' hyperthyroidism.

This clonotype came up many times. The V call is TRBV2, the J call TRBJ1-2, with D possibly matching TRBD1 (6 bases). V dropped 10 bases and J dropped 4 bases, with 10 bases sitting between them. CDR3 length: 11 amino acids. Germline CDR1 SNHLY, CDR2 FYNNEI. Written as DNA, the CDR3 is TGTGCCATCGGACAGTCCTATGGCTACACCTTC. Translated: CAIGQSYGYTF. Full variable domain (remainder filled in from reference TRBV2 and TRBJ1-2): EPEVTQTPSHQVTQMGQEVILRCVPISNHLYFYWYRQILGQKVEFLVSFYNNEISEKSEIFDDQFSVERPDGSNFTLKIRSTKLEDSAMYFCAIGQSYGYTFGSGTRLTVV.

The V and J genes are TRBV9 and TRBJ2-3; 9 nucleotides line up with TRBD2. The CDR3 totals 17 residues. Germline V lookup: CDR1 SGDLS, CDR2 YYNGEE. V gave up 4 bases and J gave up 2 bases; unmatched junction bases: 11. The CDR3: CASSSRGREGPTDTQYF. In nucleotides, the CDR3 is TGTGCCAGCAGCTCCAGAGGGCGGGAGGGCCCCACAGATACGCAGTATTTT.

This clonotype was counted ten times or more. The chain recombines TRBV12-3 or TRBV12-4 with TRBJ2-7; the match to TRBD2 covers 11 bases. There are 16 residues in the CDR3. With V trimmed by 3 bases and J by 4 bases, 8 bases remained unmatched. The CDR3 DNA follows: TGTGCCAGCAGTTTTGGAAGTCTAGCGGGAGGATACGAGCAGTACTTC. Translation gives CASSFGSLAGGYEQYF.

This clonotype was observed many times. The chain combines TRBV7-3 with TRBJ2-3; TRBD2 aligns across 7 bases. Germline V gene lookup returns CDR1 SGHTA and CDR2 FQGTGA. CDR3 length: 13 amino acids. V shed 5 bases and J 1 base; nucleotides not matched to a gene: 0. In nucleotides, the CDR3 is TGTGCCAGCAGCGCGGGGGGCACAGATACGCAGTATTTT. This gives the protein CASSAGGTDTQYF.

This clonotype was observed at least ten times. V is TRBV9 and J is TRBJ2-1, with D possibly being TRBD2 (6 bases). The CDR3 has 14 residues. Trimming left V 3 bases short and J 2 bases short, with 9 bases between. Germline V lookup: CDR1 SGDLS, CDR2 YYNGEE. CDR3 amino acids: CASSAREPYNEQFF. The DNA for the CDR3 is TGTGCCAGCAGCGCTCGGGAGCCCTACAATGAGCAGTTCTTC.

This clonotype was observed at least ten times. J is TRBJ2-3 and V is TRBV29-1; 13 bases are shared with TRBD2. CDR1 is SQVTM, CDR2 ANQGSEA, per germline. The CDR3 is made up of 17 amino acids. Trimming at V came to 7 bases and at J to 2 bases, leaving 12 bases not matched to a gene. The CDR3 nucleotides are TGCAGCGCCGAGCTCAGGACTAGCGGGAGTGTCACAGATACGCAGTATTTT. It is translated as CSAELRTSGSVTDTQYF.

This clonotype was recorded a few times. The rearrangement uses TRBV19 and TRBJ2-1; TRBD2 is a possible D gene (6 bases). Per germline, CDR1 LNHDA and CDR2 SQIVND (reference sequence). This CDR3 has 13 residues. The V gene lost 7 bases and the J gene lost 3 bases, with 10 bases spanning the gap. This CDR3 is CASMVSGYNEQFF. The CDR3 region has the DNA TGTGCCAGTATGGTTAGCGGCTACAATGAGCAGTTCTTC.

This clonotype was found many times. The rearrangement joins TRBV12-3 or TRBV12-4 to TRBJ2-3; the match to TRBD1 covers 12 bases. CDR3 length: 15 residues. The V gene end was trimmed by 3 bases and the J gene end by 5 bases; junction bases not matched to a gene: 3. CDR3 region: CASSFGTGGLDTQYF. The CDR3 bases are TGTGCCAGCAGTTTCGGGACAGGGGGCCTAGATACGCAGTATTTT.

This clonotype was found a few times. The genes are TRBV3-1 and TRBJ2-2; 8 bases are a match to TRBD2. This CDR3 spans 18 amino acids. Unmatched junction bases numbered 10, after V lost 0 bases and J lost 4 bases. Germline assignment: CDR1 LGHDT and CDR2 YNNKEL (reference sequence). The CDR3 loop is CASSQDRSGGRSTGELFF. CDR3 nucleotides: TGTGCCAGCAGCCAAGATAGGAGCGGGGGACGAAGCACCGGGGAGCTGTTTTTT.

Only a few counts were recorded for this clonotype. The V call is TRBV6-6, the J call TRBJ1-2; TRBD1 agrees at 7 bases. Germline trimming cut 2 bases from V and 8 bases from J; bases unmatched to any gene: 8. The CDR3 is made up of 14 amino acids. Germline V gene sequence: CDR1 MNHNY, CDR2 SVGAGI (reference sequence). The CDR3 DNA reads TGTGCCAGCAGTTACCTCGACAGGGTTAGGGGCTACACCTTC. It is translated as CASSYLDRVRGYTF.

This clonotype was counted at least ten times. The chain has TRBV30 and TRBJ2-5; D may be TRBD1 (6 bases). Germline V gene sequence: CDR1 GTSNPN, CDR2 SVGIG (reference sequence). V lost 2 bases and J lost 1, with 11 bases in between. This CDR3 spans 14 amino acids. CDR3 residues: CAWSWGPSQETQYF. The CDR3 bases are TGTGCCTGGAGTTGGGGGCCGAGCCAAGAGACCCAGTACTTC.

This clonotype was detected a few times. The genes are TRBV19 and TRBJ2-4; TRBD2 agrees at 12 bases. The CDR3 contains 18 residues. Per germline, CDR1 LNHDA and CDR2 SQIVND (reference sequence). V was pared by 8 bases and J by 4 bases, with 15 bases of the junction left unmatched. This chain's CDR3 is CASQTSGRKGGPKNIQYF. In DNA, the CDR3 is TGTGCCAGTCAGACTAGCGGGAGAAAAGGGGGTCCGAAAAACATTCAGTACTTC.

There are many counts of this clonotype. This chain's CDR3 is CASSLNRVNTEAFF. The CDR3 bases are TGTGCCAGCAGCTTAAACAGGGTGAACACTGAAGCTTTCTTT. The chain combines TRBV7-2 with TRBJ1-1; possible D gene TRBD1, 6 bases. The germline V and J ends were trimmed by 2 bases and 0 bases, with 7 bases remaining between them. This CDR3 has 14 amino acids. The V gene's germline CDR1 is SGHTA and CDR2 FQGNSA. Full variable domain (outside the CDR3, taken from reference TRBV7-2 and TRBJ1-1): GAGVSQSPSNKVTEKGKDVELRCDPISGHTALYWYRQSLGQGLEFLIYFQGNSAPDKSGLPSDRFSAERTGGSVSTLTIQRTQQEDSAVYLCASSLNRVNTEAFFGQGTRLTVV.

This clonotype was observed at least ten times. The chain employs TRBV19 and TRBJ2-1, with 8 bases identical to TRBD2. Germline assignment: CDR1 LNHDA and CDR2 SQIVND (reference sequence). The CDR3 length is 15 residues. Trimming took 3 bases from V and 6 from J; bases not matched to a gene: 7. In DNA, the CDR3 is TGTGCCAGTAGTATCCCGCTAGCGGGCCTCAATGAGCAGTTCTTC. This translates into CASSIPLAGLNEQFF.

This clonotype has a count of ten or more. The gene calls are TRBV29-1 and TRBJ1-1; the D is unclear. The germline gives CDR1 SQVTM, CDR2 ANQGSEA. The CDR3 length is 16 residues. V shed 0 bases and J shed 3 bases, with 17 bases lying between them. This CDR3 is CSVEERTLIPYTEAFF. Here the CDR3 DNA reads TGCAGCGTTGAAGAACGGACCCTGATCCCTTACACTGAAGCTTTCTTT.

This clonotype has at least ten counts. This chain connects TRBV27 to TRBJ2-1; TRBD2 matches 10 bases. The CDR3 spans 15 residues. Germline V CDR1 and CDR2: MNHEY, SMNVEV (reference sequence). The ends lost 3 bases at V and 4 bases at J; junction bases unmatched: 3. The CDR3 loop is CASSLTLAGYNEQFF. In DNA form, the CDR3 reads TGTGCCAGCAGTTTGACACTAGCGGGATACAATGAGCAGTTCTTC.

This clonotype has ten or more counts. V and J are TRBV24-1 and TRBJ2-7; 13 bases are a match to TRBD2. J lost 4 bases, V lost 5 bases, and 10 bases had no gene match. Germline CDR1 KGHDR, CDR2 SFDVKD. The CDR3 contains 17 residues. The CDR3 bases are TGTGCCACCAGTGGCCCGACCGGGACTAGCGGGATTTACGAGCAGTACTTC. It is translated as CATSGPTGTSGIYEQYF.

About this clonotype itself: This may be a read error, as it is one base from a much larger clone. This chain links TRBV12-3 or TRBV12-4 with TRBJ2-7; D is unresolved. The CDR3 extends over 16 amino acids. The CDR3 DNA is TGTTCCAGCAGTTTACTCGGCAGATCCTTAAACTACGAGCAGTACTTC. It codes for CSSSLLGRSLNYEQYF.

This chain connects TRBV6-5 to TRBJ2-1; 7 bases align to TRBD1. V lost 0 bases, J lost 7 bases, and 6 bases stayed unmatched. The CDR3 is made up of 15 amino acids. In germline, CDR1 is MNHEY, CDR2 SVGAGI. This CDR3 is CASSYSVGGINEQFF. DNA for the CDR3: TGTGCCAGCAGTTACTCTGTAGGGGGCATTAATGAGCAGTTCTTC.

This clonotype was counted a few times. The chain is built from TRBV2 and TRBJ2-2; D is undetermined. This CDR3 is 13 amino acids long. Trimming shortened V by 4 bases and J by 6 bases, and 9 bases separated the two germline ends. Germline loops: CDR1 SNHLY, CDR2 FYNNEI. In nucleotides, the CDR3 is TGTGCCAGCAGTGCTCTGATCCCCGGGGAGCTGTTTTTT. Translation: CASSALIPGELFF.

This clonotype was counted ten times or more. This chain links TRBV19 with TRBJ1-4; D unresolved. Trimming took off 3 bases at V and 6 bases at J, with 20 bases between the two ends. Germline loops: CDR1 LNHDA, CDR2 SQIVND (reference sequence). The CDR3 runs 17 residues. The CDR3 DNA is TGTGCCAGTAGTATTGGGCGCCATCTACCCCCCGATGAAAAACTGTTTTTT. It yields the protein CASSIGRHLPPDEKLFF.

V usage is TRBV28 and J usage is TRBJ1-1; TRBD1 aligns across 9 bases. The CDR3 is made up of 14 amino acids. In germline, CDR1 is MDHEN, CDR2 SYDVKM. Trimming took 6 bases from V and 5 from J; bases not matched to a gene: 7. Written as DNA, the CDR3 is TGTGCCAGCAGGCACAGGGGGCGAGGGACTGAAGCTTTCTTT. Protein: CASRHRGRGTEAFF.

There are many counts of this clonotype. The rearrangement links TRBV7-9 to TRBJ2-2, with TRBD1 as a possible D gene (6 bases). This CDR3 contains 15 residues. V lost 4 bases and J lost 5, with 14 bases in between. Germline V gives CDR1 SEHNR, CDR2 FQNEAQ (reference sequence). The DNA for the CDR3 is TGTGCCAGCAGCTCAGGACAGCGCGGGACCGGGGAGCTGTTTTTT. Translated, it gives CASSSGQRGTGELFF.

The V and J genes are TRBV20-1 and TRBJ1-3, with D tentatively TRBD1 (5 bases). This CDR3 spans 14 amino acids. In germline, CDR1 is DFQATT, CDR2 SNEGSKA (reference sequence). The V gene lost 3 bases and the J gene lost 2 bases, with 11 bases spanning the gap. The CDR3 loop reads CSASRPGPGNTIYF. The CDR3, as DNA: TGCAGTGCTAGTAGGCCAGGGCCTGGAAACACCATATATTTT.